This T cell receptor (beta chain) was sequenced for a study of blood T cell repertoires in COVID-19. Study details: Donors in the United States, Italy and Spain gave samples during acute or convalescent COVID-19.

The table came from immunoSEQ multiplex PCR; TCRdb's copy has only in-frame clones and leaves some out. The sample contains approximately 150,000 clones, roughly 80% of which appear only once. The V and J ends lost 3 bases and 5 bases respectively, with 8 bases between them. This CDR3 has 12 residues. The chain recombines TRBV12-3 or TRBV12-4 with TRBJ2-7, with D possibly being TRBD1 (5 bases). This receptor was taken from a man aged 50-59 years with acute or convalescent COVID-19. The source material was peripheral blood. Here the CDR3 DNA reads TGTGCCAGCAGTTTTGGACACAACGAGCAGTACGTC. Protein sequence: CASSFGHNEQYV.